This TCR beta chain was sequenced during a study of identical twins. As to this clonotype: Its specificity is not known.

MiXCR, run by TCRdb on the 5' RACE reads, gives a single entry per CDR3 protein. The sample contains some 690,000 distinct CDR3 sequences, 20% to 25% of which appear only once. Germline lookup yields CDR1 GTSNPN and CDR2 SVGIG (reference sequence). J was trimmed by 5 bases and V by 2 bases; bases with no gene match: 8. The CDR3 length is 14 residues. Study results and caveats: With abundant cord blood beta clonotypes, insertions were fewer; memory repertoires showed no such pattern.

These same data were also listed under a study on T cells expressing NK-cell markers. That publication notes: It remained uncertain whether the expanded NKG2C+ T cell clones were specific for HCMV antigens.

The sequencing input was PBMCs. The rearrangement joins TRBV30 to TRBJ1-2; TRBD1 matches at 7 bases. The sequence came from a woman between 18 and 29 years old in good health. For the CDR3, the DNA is TGTGCCTGGAGTAGGGACAGTACGCCGTATGGCTACACCTTC. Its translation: CAWSRDSTPYGYTF.